The rows below give T cell receptor beta chains drawn from one sample of a study of a mutant IDH1 vaccine in newly diagnosed glioma. The repertoire was sequenced with immunoSEQ multiplex PCR; TCRdb's copy has only in-frame clones and lacks some. The sample lists tens of thousands of clones, roughly 85% occurring once. Material: PBMCs, obtained from a glioma patient treated with radiotherapy, temozolomide or both. Source of these receptors: a woman in her 50s with glioma. Each CDR3 is given with its conserved first and last residue. D genes are given only for firm matches. Rows may omit the clone size; those that give it use once, few, many or a size class.

once,TRBV19,.,TRBJ1-2,CASSIFAGHSFYGYTF,TGTGCCAGTAGTATATTTGCGGGGCACAGCTTCTATGGCTACACCTTC
.,TRBV27,TRBD1,TRBJ2-7,CASSPITGTGGQYF,TGTGCCAGCAGTCCAATAACTGGGACAGGGGGACAGTACTTC
.,TRBV5-4,.,TRBJ1-1,CASSHQENTEAFF,TGTGCCAGCAGCCATCAGGAGAACACTGAAGCTTTCTTT
.,TRBV5-1,TRBD1,TRBJ1-6,CASSRGTGGDNSPLHF,TGCGCCAGCAGCCGGGGGACAGGGGGCGATAATTCACCCCTCCACTTT
few,TRBV15,TRBD1,TRBJ1-5,CATSTRQGPNQPQHF,TGTGCCACCAGCACCAGACAGGGCCCAAATCAGCCCCAGCATTTT
.,TRBV27,.,TRBJ1-5,CASSLSSLAGSQPQHF,TGTGCCAGCAGTTTATCATCCCTGGCAGGTTCTCAGCCCCAGCATTTT
.,TRBV6-1,TRBD1,TRBJ1-6,CASTLQGTYNSPLHF,TGTGCCAGCACCCTACAGGGGACCTATAATTCACCCCTCCACTTT
.,TRBV2,TRBD1,TRBJ2-2,CASSQTRTGSTGELFF,TGTGCCAGCAGCCAAACCAGGACAGGGAGCACCGGGGAGCTGTTTTTT
.,TRBV11-2,.,TRBJ2-7,CASSYWNSPVYEQYF,TGTGCCAGCAGCTACTGGAACAGCCCAGTCTACGAGCAGTACTTC
.,TRBV27,.,TRBJ1-1,CATSGFDRPTEAFF,TGTGCCACCTCCGGGTTTGACAGACCCACTGAAGCTTTCTTT
.,TRBV6-5,.,TRBJ1-2,CASSRGRNYGYTF,TGTGCCAGCAGTCGCGGACGGAACTATGGCTACACCTTC
.,TRBV7-2,.,TRBJ2-6,CASSLSPGANVLTF,TGTGCCAGCAGCTTATCCCCGGGGGCCAACGTCCTGACTTTC
once,TRBV29-1,.,TRBJ1-2,CSVEDREGRTF,TGCAGCGTTGAAGATCGGGAAGGTCGGACCTTC
once,TRBV9,.,TRBJ2-7,CASSVGTVSSYEQYF,TGTGCCAGCAGCGTAGGGACGGTGAGCTCCTACGAGCAGTACTTC
.,TRBV6-5,TRBD2,TRBJ2-3,CASASGGGAADTQYF,TGTGCCAGCGCCTCGGGCGGGGGGGCGGCAGATACGCAGTATTTT